The T cell receptor beta chain under discussion was sequenced for a study of monozygotic twins with inflammatory bowel disease. cDNA for each sample came from eight separate reactions. Template switching incorporated UMIs with a 6-nucleotide sample barcode. TCRdb reprocessed the 5' RACE reads, with one entry per CDR3 protein and no DNA. Across hundreds of thousands of distinct CDR3 sequences, the top ten clones capture 2% to 3% of the sample. Germline CDR1 LGHNA, CDR2 YSLEER. This CDR3 region has 16 residues. The chain carries TRBV4-3 and TRBJ2-2; TCRdb reports TRBD1, a call that lacks DNA to check it against. The sequence came from a human donor with ulcerative colitis or Crohn's disease, or a healthy co-twin of an affected twin (not recorded which). Sequenced input: blood. CDR3 protein: CASSQDRGQDTGELFF.